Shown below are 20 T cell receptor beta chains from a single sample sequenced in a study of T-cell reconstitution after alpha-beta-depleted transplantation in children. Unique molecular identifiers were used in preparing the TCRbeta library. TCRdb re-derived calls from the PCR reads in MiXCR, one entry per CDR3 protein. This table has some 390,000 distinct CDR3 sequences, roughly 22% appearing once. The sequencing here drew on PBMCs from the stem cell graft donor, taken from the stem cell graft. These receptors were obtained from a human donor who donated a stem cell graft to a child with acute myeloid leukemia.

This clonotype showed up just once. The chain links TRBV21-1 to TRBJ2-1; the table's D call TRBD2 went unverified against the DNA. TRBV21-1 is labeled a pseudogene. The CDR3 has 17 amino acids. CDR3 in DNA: TGTGCCAGCAGCGCGGGACTAGCGGCTGCCTGGTACAATGAGCAGTTCTTC. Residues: CASSAGLAAAWYNEQFF.

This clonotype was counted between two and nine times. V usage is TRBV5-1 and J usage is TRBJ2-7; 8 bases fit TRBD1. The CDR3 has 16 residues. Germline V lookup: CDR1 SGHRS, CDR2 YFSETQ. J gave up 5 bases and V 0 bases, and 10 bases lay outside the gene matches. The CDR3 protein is CASSLGRGRGLHEQYF. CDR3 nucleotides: TGCGCCAGCAGCTTGGGGAGGGGCAGGGGGCTGCACGAGCAGTACTTC.

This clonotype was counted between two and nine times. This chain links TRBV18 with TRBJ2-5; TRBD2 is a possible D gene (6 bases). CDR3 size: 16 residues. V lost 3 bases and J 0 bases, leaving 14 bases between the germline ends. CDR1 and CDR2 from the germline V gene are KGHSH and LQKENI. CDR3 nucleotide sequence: TGTGCCAGCTCACCCTCTGCGGGGACCTACCAAGAGACCCAGTACTTC. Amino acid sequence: CASSPSAGTYQETQYF.

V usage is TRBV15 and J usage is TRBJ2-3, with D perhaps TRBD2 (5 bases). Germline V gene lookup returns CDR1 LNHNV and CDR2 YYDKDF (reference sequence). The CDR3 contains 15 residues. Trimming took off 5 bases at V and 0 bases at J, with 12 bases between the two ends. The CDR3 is CATSPDYPSTDTQYF. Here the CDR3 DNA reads TGTGCCACCAGCCCTGACTATCCTAGCACAGATACGCAGTATTTT.

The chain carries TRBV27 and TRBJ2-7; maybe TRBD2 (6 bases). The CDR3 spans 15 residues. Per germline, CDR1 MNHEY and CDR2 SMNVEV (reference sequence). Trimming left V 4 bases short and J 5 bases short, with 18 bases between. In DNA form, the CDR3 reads TGTGCCAGCAGTTCCACTGGCGGGAACGTCCACGAGCAGTACTTC. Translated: CASSSTGGNVHEQYF.

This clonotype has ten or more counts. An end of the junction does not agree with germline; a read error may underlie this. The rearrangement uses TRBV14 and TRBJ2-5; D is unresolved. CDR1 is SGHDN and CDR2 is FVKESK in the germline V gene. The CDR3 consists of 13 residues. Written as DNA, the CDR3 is TGTGCCAGCAGACAAGCCCCCCGAGAGACCCAGTACTTC. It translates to CASRQAPRETQYF.

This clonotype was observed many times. The CDR3 bases are TGCAGCGGTAGGAGACTTGCGAGAAACAATGAGCAGTTCTTC. It specifies CSGRRLARNNEQFF. V gene TRBV29-1 combines with J gene TRBJ2-1; D uncertain. V lost 7 bases and J lost 5, with 18 bases in between. The germline CDR1 and CDR2 sequences are SQVTM and ANQGSEA. The CDR3 contains 14 residues.

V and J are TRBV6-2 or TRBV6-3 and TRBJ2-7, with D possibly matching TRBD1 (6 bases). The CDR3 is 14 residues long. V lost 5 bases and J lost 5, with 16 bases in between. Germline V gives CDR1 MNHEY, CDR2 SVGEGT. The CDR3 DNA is TGTGCCAGCAGTGACCTGACACCAGGGGACGAGCAGTACTTC. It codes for CASSDLTPGDEQYF.

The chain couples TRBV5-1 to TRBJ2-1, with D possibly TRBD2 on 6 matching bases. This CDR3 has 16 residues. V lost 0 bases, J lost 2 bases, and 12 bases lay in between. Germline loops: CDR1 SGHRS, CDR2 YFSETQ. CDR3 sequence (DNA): TGCGCCAGCAGCTTGGAATCGGGAGTAGCCTACAATGAGCAGTTCTTC. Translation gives CASSLESGVAYNEQFF. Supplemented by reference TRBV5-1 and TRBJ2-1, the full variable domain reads KAGVTQTPRYLIKTRGQQVTLSCSPISGHRSVSWYQQTPGQGLQFLFEYFSETQRNKGNFPGRFSGRQFSNSRSEMNVSTLELGDSALYLCASSLESGVAYNEQFFGPGTRLTVL.

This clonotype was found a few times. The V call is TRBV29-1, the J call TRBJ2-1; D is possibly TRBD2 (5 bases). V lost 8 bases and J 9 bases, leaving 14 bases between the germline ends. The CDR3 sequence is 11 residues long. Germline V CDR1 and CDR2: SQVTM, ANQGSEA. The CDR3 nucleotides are TGCAGCTTGACGTTAGCGAGTGAGCAGTTCTTC. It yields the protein CSLTLASEQFF.

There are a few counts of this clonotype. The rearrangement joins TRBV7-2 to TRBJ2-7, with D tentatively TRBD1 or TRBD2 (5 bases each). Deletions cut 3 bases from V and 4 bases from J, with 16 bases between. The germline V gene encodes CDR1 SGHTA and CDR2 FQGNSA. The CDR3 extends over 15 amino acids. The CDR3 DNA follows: TGTGCCAGCAGCTTCGAACGACAGAGCGGTTACGAGCAGTACTTC. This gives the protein CASSFERQSGYEQYF.

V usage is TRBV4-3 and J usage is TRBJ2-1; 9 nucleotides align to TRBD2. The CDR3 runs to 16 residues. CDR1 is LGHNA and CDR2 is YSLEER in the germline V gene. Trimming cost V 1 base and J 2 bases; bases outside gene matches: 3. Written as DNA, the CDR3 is TGCGCCAGCAGCCAAGGGGCGGGAGGGGCCTACAATGAGCAGTTCTTC. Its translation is CASSQGAGGAYNEQFF.

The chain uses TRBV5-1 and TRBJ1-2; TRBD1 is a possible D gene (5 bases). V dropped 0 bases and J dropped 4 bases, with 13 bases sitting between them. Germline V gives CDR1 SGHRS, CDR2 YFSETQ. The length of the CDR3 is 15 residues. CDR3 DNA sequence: TGCGCCAGCAGCTTGGGGACACTTTTGGGCTATGGCTACACCTTC. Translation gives CASSLGTLLGYGYTF.

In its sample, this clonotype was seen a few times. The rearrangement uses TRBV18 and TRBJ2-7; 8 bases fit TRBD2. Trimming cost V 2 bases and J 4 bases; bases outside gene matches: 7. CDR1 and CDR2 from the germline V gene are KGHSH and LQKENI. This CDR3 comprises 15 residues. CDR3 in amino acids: CASSPSGTRQYEQYF. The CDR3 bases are TGTGCCAGCTCACCAAGCGGGACTAGACAGTACGAGCAGTACTTC.

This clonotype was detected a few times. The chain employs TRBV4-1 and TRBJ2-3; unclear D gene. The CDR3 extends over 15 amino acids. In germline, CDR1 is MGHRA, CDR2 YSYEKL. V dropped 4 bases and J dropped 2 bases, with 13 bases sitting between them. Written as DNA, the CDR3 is TGCGCCAGCAGCCGCGAGGATGGATTCACAGATACGCAGTATTTT. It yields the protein CASSREDGFTDTQYF.

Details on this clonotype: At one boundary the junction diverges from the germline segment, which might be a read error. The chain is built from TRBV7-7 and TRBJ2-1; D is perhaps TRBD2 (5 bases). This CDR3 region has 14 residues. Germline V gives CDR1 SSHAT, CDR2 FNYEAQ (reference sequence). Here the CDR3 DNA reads TGTGCTAGCAGCCCCAGCGGAGGCTACAATGAGCAGTTCTTC. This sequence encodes CASSPSGGYNEQFF.

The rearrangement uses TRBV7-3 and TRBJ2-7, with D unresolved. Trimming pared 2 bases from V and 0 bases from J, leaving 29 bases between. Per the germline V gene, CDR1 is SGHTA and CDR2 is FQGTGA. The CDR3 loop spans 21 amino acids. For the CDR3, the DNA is TGTGCCAGCAGCTTATACGCTGGTTTGGACCAAAAGTACCCCCACTCCTACGAGCAGTACTTC. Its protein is CASSLYAGLDQKYPHSYEQYF.

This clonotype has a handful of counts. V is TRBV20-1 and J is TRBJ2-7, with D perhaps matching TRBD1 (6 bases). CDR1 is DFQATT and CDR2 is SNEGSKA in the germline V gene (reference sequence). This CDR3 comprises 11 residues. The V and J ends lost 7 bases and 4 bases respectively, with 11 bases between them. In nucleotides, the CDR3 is TGCAGTGGCCGCAGGGGTTACGAGCAGTACTTC. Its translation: CSGRRGYEQYF.

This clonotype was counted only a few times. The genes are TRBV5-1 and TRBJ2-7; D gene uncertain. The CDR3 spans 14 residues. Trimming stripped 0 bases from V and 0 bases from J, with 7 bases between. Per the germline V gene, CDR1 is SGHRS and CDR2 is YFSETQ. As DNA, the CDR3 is TGCGCCAGCAGCTTGGGGGCGTTCTCCTACGAGCAGTACTTC. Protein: CASSLGAFSYEQYF. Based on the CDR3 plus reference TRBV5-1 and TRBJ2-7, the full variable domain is KAGVTQTPRYLIKTRGQQVTLSCSPISGHRSVSWYQQTPGQGLQFLFEYFSETQRNKGNFPGRFSGRQFSNSRSEMNVSTLELGDSALYLCASSLGAFSYEQYFGPGTRLTVT.

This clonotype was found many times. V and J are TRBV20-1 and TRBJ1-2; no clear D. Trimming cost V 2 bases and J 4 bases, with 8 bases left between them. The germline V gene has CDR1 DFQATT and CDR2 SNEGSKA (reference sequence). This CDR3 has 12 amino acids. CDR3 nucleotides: TGCAGTGCTAGAATCGGGGTCTATGGCTACACCTTC. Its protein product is CSARIGVYGYTF.